These 26 T cell receptor beta chains share one sample of origin, sequenced in a study of cytomegalovirus exposure and HLA in healthy donors. PCR was performed using 60 Vbeta and 13 Jbeta primers. Profiling relied on immunoSEQ multiplex PCR, and the TCRdb table lists in-frame clones only, not all of them. This sample has about 200,000 clones, with around 83% found just once. Sequenced: PBMCs. Every receptor here comes from a woman under 30 in good health and CMV-seronegative.

A few counts support this clone. The chain employs TRBV19 and TRBJ1-2; D remains unclear. This CDR3 has 13 amino acids. The germline V gene has CDR1 LNHDA and CDR2 SQIVND (reference sequence). Trimming left V 3 bases short and J 5 bases short, with 10 bases between. CDR3 in DNA: TGTGCCAGTAGTATGCCGAACACGTATGGCTACACCTTC. Translated, it gives CASSMPNTYGYTF.

The V gene is TRBV4-1, the J gene TRBJ2-1; 11 bases match TRBD2. This CDR3 spans 20 amino acids. Trimming took 0 bases from V and 3 from J; bases not matched to a gene: 13. CDR1 MGHRA and CDR2 YSYEKL come from the germline V gene. The CDR3 here is CASSQDLRTSGWTIYNEQFF. The CDR3, as DNA: TGCGCCAGCAGCCAAGATCTTAGGACTAGCGGGTGGACGATCTACAATGAGCAGTTCTTC.

The chain links TRBV5-1 to TRBJ2-1; D perhaps matches TRBD2 (6 bases). V shed 1 base and J shed 9 bases, with 20 bases lying between them. Germline CDR1 SGHRS, CDR2 YFSETQ. CDR3 length: 16 residues. CDR3 DNA sequence: TGCGCCAGCAGCTTGTCCCCGGGAGTGGGTCGTGGTGAGCAGTTCTTC. Translating gives CASSLSPGVGRGEQFF.

This rearrangement joins TRBV5-1 to TRBJ2-6; 8 bases agree with TRBD1. Trimming at V came to 0 bases and at J to 3 bases, leaving 5 bases not matched to a gene. The germline gives CDR1 SGHRS, CDR2 YFSETQ. The CDR3 is 17 amino acids. The CDR3 region has the DNA TGCGCCAGCAGCTTGGGACAGGGGAACTTTGGGGCCAACGTCCTGACTTTC. Translated: CASSLGQGNFGANVLTF.

V usage is TRBV11-3 and J usage is TRBJ2-2; D ambiguous. Germline lookup yields CDR1 SGHNT and CDR2 YENEEA. The germline V and J ends were trimmed by 4 bases and 7 bases, with 10 bases remaining between them. This CDR3 region has 13 residues. The CDR3 DNA is TGTGCCAGCAGCTCTACAGAATTCGGGGAGCTGTTTTTT. Translation: CASSSTEFGELFF.

This rearrangement joins TRBV28 to TRBJ1-1, with a tentative D call TRBD1 (5 bases). CDR3 size: 13 residues. From germline, CDR1 is MDHEN and CDR2 SYDVKM. The V end lost 3 bases, the J end lost 6 bases, and 11 bases lay between the germline ends. CDR3 region: CASSLGGYAEAFF. CDR3 sequence (DNA): TGTGCCAGCAGTTTGGGGGGATACGCTGAAGCTTTCTTT.

The chain employs TRBV6-1 and TRBJ2-7, with 8 bases aligning to TRBD2. CDR1 MNHNS and CDR2 SASEGT come from the germline V gene. The CDR3 covers 18 residues. V lost 4 bases and J lost 2; bases outside the gene matches: 16. CDR3 loop: CASSALVAGGPLTYEQYF. For the CDR3, the DNA is TGTGCCAGCAGTGCCCTAGTGGCGGGAGGCCCTCTAACCTACGAGCAGTACTTC.

V is TRBV11-2 and J is TRBJ2-5; D uncertain. This CDR3 comprises 15 residues. Germline lookup yields CDR1 SGHAT and CDR2 FQNNGV. V lost 5 bases and J lost 1, with 14 bases in between. The CDR3 region is CASSVTVAFQETQYF. The CDR3 region has the DNA TGTGCCAGCAGCGTTACAGTCGCTTTCCAAGAGACCCAGTACTTC.

The chain is built from TRBV11-2 and TRBJ2-5; D gene unclear. Germline CDR1 SGHAT, CDR2 FQNNGV. The V and J ends lost 1 base and 9 bases respectively, with 12 bases between them. The CDR3 is 13 residues long. The CDR3 DNA sequence: TGTGCCAGCAGCTTAGGGGTGGGCGAATCCCAGTACTTC. This translates into CASSLGVGESQYF.

The V call is TRBV9, the J call TRBJ2-1; TRBD2 matches 11 bases. Germline values: CDR1 SGDLS, CDR2 YYNGEE. Unmatched junction bases numbered 13, after V lost 4 bases and J lost 10 bases. The CDR3 has 16 amino acids. In nucleotides, the CDR3 is TGTGCCAGCAGCCCCTCGGGACTAGCGGCCTTTAGGGAGCAGTTCTTC. Protein product: CASSPSGLAAFREQFF.

The chain carries TRBV7-9 and TRBJ1-3, with a tentative D call TRBD1 (5 bases). CDR1 SEHNR and CDR2 FQNEAQ come from the germline V gene (reference sequence). V was cut by 3 bases and J by 1 base, with 7 bases left in between. This CDR3 comprises 14 residues. Here the CDR3 reads CASSLGGSGNTIYF. CDR3 nucleotide sequence: TGTGCCAGCAGCTTGGGGGGGTCTGGAAACACCATATATTTT.

V and J are TRBV5-1 and TRBJ2-1; 14 bases agree with TRBD2. Unmatched junction bases numbered 10, after V lost 4 bases and J lost 4 bases. CDR1 is SGHRS and CDR2 is YFSETQ in the germline V gene. The CDR3 consists of 18 residues. Written as DNA, the CDR3 is TGCGCCAGCAGCACCCGACTAGCGGGAGGGAGGGATTACAATGAGCAGTTCTTC. This encodes CASSTRLAGGRDYNEQFF.

The rearrangement uses TRBV19 and TRBJ1-5, with D hard to call. This CDR3 has 15 residues. V was cut by 10 bases and J by 0 bases, with 16 bases left in between. CDR1 and CDR2 (germline): LNHDA, SQIVND (reference sequence). For the CDR3, the DNA is TGTGCCACCTCCCCAGGCAAGTATAGCAATCAGCCCCAGCATTTT. It is translated as CATSPGKYSNQPQHF.

The V call is TRBV21-1, the J call TRBJ1-5; TRBD1, the table's D call, was not compared with the DNA. TRBV21-1 is described as a pseudogene. CDR3 length: 13 residues. Here the CDR3 reads CASEDRVDQPQHF. The CDR3 coding sequence is TGTGCCAGCGAGGACAGGGTCGATCAGCCCCAGCATTTT.

This sequence joins TRBV10-3 and TRBJ1-1; D call uncertain. V gave up 3 bases and J gave up 4 bases, with 15 bases separating them. The germline V gene has CDR1 ENHRY and CDR2 SYGVKD. This CDR3 contains 15 residues. As DNA, the CDR3 is TGTGCCATCAGTGATGGGAGTGCTCAAATCACTGAAGCTTTCTTT. Protein: CAISDGSAQITEAFF.

The chain links TRBV5-4 to TRBJ2-1; 10 nucleotides agree with TRBD2. This CDR3 contains 16 residues. The V and J ends lost 0 bases and 3 bases, in that order; junction bases with no gene match: 3. Germline V CDR1 and CDR2: SGHNT, YYREEE (reference sequence). CDR3 loop: CASSLGSSGGYNEQFF. The CDR3 region has the DNA TGTGCCAGCAGCTTGGGGTCTAGCGGGGGCTACAATGAGCAGTTCTTC.

The rearrangement joins TRBV5-8 to TRBJ1-1, with TRBD1 matching 7 bases. The junction had 11 bases not matched to a gene; V was cut back by 4 bases and J by 5 bases. Germline CDR1 reads SGHTS; CDR2 reads YDEGEE. The CDR3 has 15 residues. CDR3 loop: CASSLQTGKETEAFF. The DNA of the CDR3 is TGTGCCAGCAGCCTCCAGACAGGGAAGGAGACTGAAGCTTTCTTT.

This chain joins TRBV30 and TRBJ1-2, with 9 positions matching TRBD1. Germline CDR1 reads GTSNPN; CDR2 reads SVGIG (reference sequence). V was clipped by 0 bases and J by 6 bases; unmatched bases: 2. This CDR3 is 13 amino acids long. The CDR3 loop reads CAWSVGQGNGYTF. The DNA for the CDR3 is TGTGCCTGGAGTGTCGGACAGGGGAATGGCTACACCTTC.

This clone has a handful of counts. The chain combines TRBV6-5 with TRBJ1-1, with TRBD1 identical over 8 bases. Germline V CDR1 and CDR2: MNHEY, SVGAGI. After removal of 5 bases from V and 6 bases from J, the junction contained 8 bases not matched to a gene. The CDR3 is 14 amino acids. CDR3 sequence: CASSDQDRGPEAFF. The CDR3 DNA follows: TGTGCCAGCAGTGACCAAGACAGGGGTCCTGAAGCTTTCTTT.

This chain links TRBV30 with TRBJ2-1, with D uncertain. This CDR3 has 10 amino acids. Deletions cut 5 bases from V and 15 bases from J, with 14 bases between. Germline loops: CDR1 GTSNPN, CDR2 SVGIG (reference sequence). CDR3 protein: CAWVTYRLFF. CDR3 nucleotide sequence: TGTGCCTGGGTTACCTATCGTCTGTTCTTC.

This clone appeared a single time. The chain carries TRBV11-3 and TRBJ1-2; tentatively, D is TRBD1 (6 bases). CDR3 size: 15 residues. Per the germline V gene, CDR1 is SGHNT and CDR2 is YENEEA. Trimming shortened V by 1 base and J by 4 bases, and 13 bases separated the two germline ends. The chain's CDR3 is CASSLAYREFYGYTF. As DNA, the CDR3 is TGTGCCAGCAGCTTAGCCTACAGGGAATTCTATGGCTACACCTTC.

The chain is built from TRBV19 and TRBJ2-7, with D perhaps matching TRBD1 (7 bases). Looked up from germline, CDR1 is LNHDA and CDR2 is SQIVND (reference sequence). V lost 5 bases and J 0 bases, leaving 14 bases between the germline ends. The CDR3 totals 15 residues. As DNA, the CDR3 is TGTGCCAGTAGTTTCCGGCGGGACAGCTCCTACGAGCAGTACTTC. It yields the protein CASSFRRDSSYEQYF.

This clone was seen a few times. The rearrangement uses TRBV7-2 and TRBJ1-1, with a tentative D call TRBD1 (5 bases). Trimming stripped 7 bases from V and 4 bases from J, with 19 bases between. Looked up from germline, CDR1 is SGHTA and CDR2 is FQGNSA. CDR3 length: 15 amino acids. CDR3: CASNIMILRATEAFF. CDR3 DNA sequence: TGTGCCAGCAACATCATGATCCTCAGGGCCACTGAAGCTTTCTTT.

This clone occurred a few times. The CDR3 loop reads CASRGWDREGNTIYF. In nucleotides, the CDR3 is TGTGCCAGCAGGGGCTGGGACAGGGAAGGAAACACCATATATTTT. The chain couples TRBV2 to TRBJ1-3; 9 nucleotides match TRBD1. Unmatched junction bases numbered 7, after V lost 6 bases and J lost 4 bases. CDR3 length: 15 residues. The germline gives CDR1 SNHLY, CDR2 FYNNEI.

The J gene is TRBJ1-4, the V gene TRBV6-6, with a weak D call TRBD1 (5 bases). The CDR3 consists of 13 residues. The V end was cut by 8 bases, the J end by 7 bases, with 14 bases between. Germline V gene data show CDR1 as MNHNY and CDR2 as SVGAGI (reference sequence). CDR3 loop: CASDGQGVEKLFF. CDR3 DNA sequence: TGTGCCAGCGACGGACAAGGGGTTGAAAAACTGTTTTTT.

The chain employs TRBV7-9 and TRBJ1-1; the D is unclear. V lost 5 bases, J lost 2 bases, and 12 bases lay in between. Germline V gene lookup returns CDR1 SEHNR and CDR2 FQNEAQ (reference sequence). This CDR3 is 14 amino acids long. The CDR3 here is CASSPQTVNTEAFF. CDR3 DNA sequence: TGTGCCAGCAGCCCCCAAACTGTCAACACTGAAGCTTTCTTT.